Below, 27 T cell receptor beta chains from the same sample are listed, as sequenced in a study of blood T cell repertoires in COVID-19. Libraries were prepared by immunoSEQ multiplex PCR; TCRdb keeps only in-frame clonotypes and omits some of them. The table records roughly 230,000 clones, roughly 88% of them present only once. The sequenced material came from peripheral blood. The receptors come from a human donor in a cohort sampled during active COVID-19.

This clone has a handful of counts. This chain uses TRBV28 with TRBJ2-7, with TRBD2 matching over 8 bases. Germline V lookup: CDR1 MDHEN, CDR2 SYDVKM. With V trimmed by 2 bases and J by 4 bases, 7 bases remained unmatched. The CDR3 totals 15 residues. CDR3 nucleotides: TGTGCCAGCAGTTTACCGGGACTAGGAAGGTACGAGCAGTACTTC. This codes for CASSLPGLGRYEQYF.

The V and J genes are TRBV7-8 and TRBJ1-5, with D perhaps TRBD1 (6 bases). The length of the CDR3 is 19 residues. From germline, CDR1 is SGHVS and CDR2 FQNEAQ. Trimming cost V 1 base and J 2 bases, with 21 bases left between them. As DNA, the CDR3 is TGTGCCAGCAGCTTAGACAGGGTCGGGGGGCGCATCGGCAATCAGCCCCAGCATTTT. This codes for CASSLDRVGGRIGNQPQHF. Drawing the rest from reference TRBV7-8 and TRBJ1-5, the complete variable domain is GAGVSQSPRYKVAKRGQDVALRCDPISGHVSLFWYQQALGQGPEFLTYFQNEAQLDKSGLPSDRFFAERPEGSVSTLKIQRTQQEDSAVYLCASSLDRVGGRIGNQPQHFGDGTRLSIL.

This clone turned up a few times. V and J are TRBV7-8 and TRBJ2-5; 12 positions agree with TRBD2. The CDR3 extends over 16 amino acids. Germline CDR1 SGHVS, CDR2 FQNEAQ. V shed 2 bases and J 5 bases; nucleotides not matched to a gene: 6. CDR3 sequence: CASSLPSSGGVETQYF. As DNA, the CDR3 is TGTGCCAGCAGCTTACCCTCTAGCGGGGGGGTGGAGACCCAGTACTTC.

Here the CDR3 reads CSVEVGADSPLHF. The CDR3 nucleotides are TGCAGCGTTGAAGTAGGAGCGGATTCACCCCTCCACTTT. The gene calls are TRBV29-1 and TRBJ1-6, with D uncertain. Germline V lookup: CDR1 SQVTM, CDR2 ANQGSEA. The CDR3 consists of 13 residues. The V and J ends lost 1 base and 8 bases respectively, with 9 bases between them. Filled out from reference TRBV29-1 and TRBJ1-6, the complete variable domain reads SAVISQKPSRDICQRGTSLTIQCQVDSQVTMMFWYRQQPGQSLTLIATANQGSEATYESGFVIDKFPISRPNLTFSTLTVSNMSPEDSSIYLCSVEVGADSPLHFGNGTRLTVT.

This clone was seen just once. The chain carries TRBV14 and TRBJ2-7; 10 nucleotides agree with TRBD2. The CDR3 runs 16 residues. After removal of 1 base from V and 2 bases from J, the junction contained 5 bases not matched to a gene. Germline V gene data show CDR1 as SGHDN and CDR2 as FVKESK. DNA for the CDR3: TGTGCCAGCAGCCAAGGTCCTAGCGGGAGACCCTACGAGCAGTACTTC. It codes for CASSQGPSGRPYEQYF.

This rearrangement joins TRBV9 to TRBJ2-2; 10 bases are shared with TRBD1. CDR3 size: 16 residues. The trim removed 4 bases at V and 7 bases at J, leaving 10 bases unmatched. The germline gives CDR1 SGDLS, CDR2 YYNGEE. Here the CDR3 reads CASSPIGDRGGGELFF. The DNA for the CDR3 is TGTGCCAGCAGCCCTATAGGGGACAGGGGCGGCGGGGAGCTGTTTTTT. Based on the CDR3 plus reference TRBV9 and TRBJ2-2, the full variable domain is DSGVTQTPKHLITATGQRVTLRCSPRSGDLSVYWYQQSLDQGLQFLIQYYNGEERAKGNILERFSAQQFPDLHSELNLSSLELGDSALYFCASSPIGDRGGGELFFGEGSRLTVL.

Here the CDR3 reads CASSLRRGLHEQYF. The CDR3, as DNA: TGTGCCAGTAGCCTCCGCAGGGGGCTCCACGAGCAGTACTTC. The chain employs TRBV19 and TRBJ2-7; TRBD1 aligns across 8 bases. The CDR3 is 14 residues long. Per germline, CDR1 LNHDA and CDR2 SQIVND (reference sequence). V lost 6 bases and J lost 5; bases outside the gene matches: 9.

The chain has TRBV3-1 (or the pseudogene TRBV3-2) and TRBJ2-7; 11 bases match TRBD2. The V and J ends lost 2 bases and 6 bases, in that order; junction bases with no gene match: 6. The CDR3 covers 15 residues. Germline V lookup: CDR1 LGHDT, CDR2 YNNKEL (reference sequence). CDR3 nucleotides: TGTGCCAGCAGCCAACAGCTAGCGGGAGGAACCGAGCAGTACTTC. It yields the protein CASSQQLAGGTEQYF.

The chain recombines TRBV27 with TRBJ2-7; 9 bases agree with TRBD1. The CDR3 length is 14 residues. From germline, CDR1 is MNHEY and CDR2 SMNVEV (reference sequence). V lost 4 bases, J lost 3 bases, and 4 bases stayed unmatched. The CDR3 bases are TGTGCCAGCAGTTACAGGGGGCGCGACTACGAGCAGTACTTC. Its translation is CASSYRGRDYEQYF.

This chain joins TRBV18 and TRBJ2-3; TRBD1 matches at 7 bases. The CDR3 loop spans 15 amino acids. The V and J ends lost 2 bases and 4 bases, in that order; junction bases with no gene match: 6. Germline-derived CDR1 and CDR2 are KGHSH and LQKENI. The CDR3 DNA is TGTGCCAGCTCACCATTAACAGGGGTCCCAGATACGCAGTATTTT. Translated: CASSPLTGVPDTQYF. Variable domain in full (rest from reference TRBV18 and TRBJ2-3): NAGVMQNPRHLVRRRGQEARLRCSPMKGHSHVYWYRQLPEEGLKFMVYLQKENIIDESGMPKERFSAEFPKEGPSILRIQQVVRGDSAAYFCASSPLTGVPDTQYFGPGTRLTVL.

The chain combines TRBV9 with TRBJ2-7; a possible D gene is TRBD2 (6 bases). The CDR3 is 13 amino acids. The V end was cut by 3 bases, the J end by 3 bases, with 10 bases between. The germline V gene has CDR1 SGDLS and CDR2 YYNGEE. CDR3 DNA: TGTGCCAGCAGCGCTAGCGCCCACTACGAGCAGTACTTC. Translating gives CASSASAHYEQYF.

The chain carries TRBV7-7 and TRBJ2-2, with D unresolved. Per the germline V gene, CDR1 is SSHAT and CDR2 is FNYEAQ (reference sequence). Trimming shortened V by 4 bases and J by 4 bases, and 10 bases separated the two germline ends. The CDR3 totals 14 residues. The CDR3 DNA follows: TGTGCCAGCAGCTCCGGGTTGTTCACCGGGGAGCTGTTTTTT. Translated: CASSSGLFTGELFF. Supplemented by reference TRBV7-7 and TRBJ2-2, the full variable domain reads GAGVSQSPRYKVTKRGQDVTLRCDPISSHATLYWYQQALGQGPEFLTYFNYEAQPDKSGLPSDRFSAERPEGSISTLTIQRTEQRDSAMYRCASSSGLFTGELFFGEGSRLTVL.

The CDR3 region has the DNA TGCGCCAGCAGCCGCCGCCCCGGGACTAGCGGGAGGGCAGTAAATGAGCAGTTCTTC. It is translated as CASSRRPGTSGRAVNEQFF. The chain employs TRBV4-1 and TRBJ2-1; the match to TRBD2 covers 16 bases. Losses at the gene ends were 4 bases for V and 7 bases for J; bases not matched to a gene: 13. CDR3 length: 19 amino acids. Germline loops: CDR1 MGHRA, CDR2 YSYEKL.

J is TRBJ1-5 and V is TRBV19, with 11 bases fitting TRBD1. Germline V CDR1 and CDR2: LNHDA, SQIVND (reference sequence). J lost 7 bases, V lost 6 bases, and 8 bases had no gene match. This CDR3 contains 15 residues. The CDR3 DNA is TGTGCCAGTAGCTGGACAGGGGGCGCGGGGCAGCCCCAGCATTTT. It codes for CASSWTGGAGQPQHF.

This clone was found a few times. The chain's CDR3 is CASSLGTVSGPQHF. Here the CDR3 DNA reads TGTGCCAGCAGCCTAGGGACAGTCTCAGGTCCCCAGCATTTT. The chain uses TRBV7-2 and TRBJ1-5; the match to TRBD1 covers 7 bases. CDR1 is SGHTA and CDR2 is FQGNSA in the germline V gene. This CDR3 region has 14 residues. The ends lost 5 bases at V and 10 bases at J; junction bases unmatched: 11.

V gene TRBV28 combines with J gene TRBJ1-1; D perhaps matches TRBD1 (5 bases). CDR1 and CDR2 from the germline V gene are MDHEN and SYDVKM. CDR3 length equals 15 residues. V gave up 5 bases and J gave up 0 bases, with 13 bases separating them. CDR3 amino acids: CASSPAGRLNTEAFF. CDR3 DNA sequence: TGTGCCAGCAGTCCCGCAGGGCGTTTGAACACTGAAGCTTTCTTT. Combining the CDR3 with reference TRBV28 and TRBJ1-1 gives the whole variable domain DVKVTQSSRYLVKRTGEKVFLECVQDMDHENMFWYRQDPGLGLRLIYFSYDVKMKEKGDIPEGYSVSREKKERFSLILESASTNQTSMYLCASSPAGRLNTEAFFGQGTRLTVV.

V and J are TRBV9 and TRBJ2-7, with a possible D match to TRBD1 (6 bases). CDR1 is SGDLS and CDR2 is YYNGEE in the germline V gene. The CDR3 contains 14 residues. Trimming stripped 4 bases from V and 2 bases from J, with 13 bases between. The CDR3: CASSPSGATYEQYF. The CDR3 DNA follows: TGTGCCAGCAGCCCCTCAGGGGCAACCTACGAGCAGTACTTC. The full variable domain, rest sourced from reference TRBV9 and TRBJ2-7, is DSGVTQTPKHLITATGQRVTLRCSPRSGDLSVYWYQQSLDQGLQFLIQYYNGEERAKGNILERFSAQQFPDLHSELNLSSLELGDSALYFCASSPSGATYEQYFGPGTRLTVT.

The chain uses TRBV4-1 and TRBJ2-7, with 8 nucleotides matching TRBD2. CDR3 length: 15 residues. CDR1 MGHRA and CDR2 YSYEKL come from the germline V gene. After removal of 4 bases from V and 6 bases from J, the junction contained 11 bases not matched to a gene. CDR3 in amino acids: CASSPLAVEGAEQYF. The CDR3 bases are TGCGCCAGCAGCCCACTAGCGGTGGAAGGGGCCGAGCAGTACTTC.

The rearrangement joins TRBV4-1 to TRBJ1-2; 10 nucleotides line up with TRBD1. The germline gives CDR1 MGHRA, CDR2 YSYEKL. V shed 3 bases and J 5 bases; nucleotides not matched to a gene: 15. The CDR3 runs to 18 residues. This CDR3 is CASSHPGRQGAGKYGYTF. The CDR3 nucleotides read TGCGCCAGCAGCCATCCCGGGAGACAGGGGGCAGGAAAGTATGGCTACACCTTC.

V and J are TRBV4-3 and TRBJ1-1; tentative D call: TRBD1 (5 bases). This CDR3 has 14 amino acids. V dropped 3 bases and J dropped 4 bases, with 12 bases sitting between them. Germline V lookup: CDR1 LGHNA, CDR2 YSLEER. The CDR3 spells CASSHIIDSTEAFF. DNA for the CDR3: TGCGCCAGCAGCCACATTATCGACAGCACTGAAGCTTTCTTT.

V and J are TRBV25-1 and TRBJ1-1; D unresolved. Deletions cut 1 base from V and 10 bases from J, with 13 bases between. CDR1 MGHDK and CDR2 SYGVNS come from the germline V gene. The CDR3 totals 13 residues. CDR3 nucleotide sequence: TGTGCCAGCAGTGAATGGGGTGGGCGGGGAGCTTTCTTT. Translation gives CASSEWGGRGAFF.

J is TRBJ2-1 and V is TRBV24-1, with D possibly TRBD1 on 5 matching bases. Germline V gene sequence: CDR1 KGHDR, CDR2 SFDVKD. Trimming took off 5 bases at V and 0 bases at J, with 10 bases between the two ends. This CDR3 has 15 residues. This CDR3 reads CATSVNRYSYNEQFF. As DNA, the CDR3 is TGTGCCACCAGTGTCAACAGGTACTCCTACAATGAGCAGTTCTTC.

This chain uses TRBV5-4 with TRBJ2-7, with 9 bases fitting TRBD2. Germline CDR1 SGHNT, CDR2 YYREEE (reference sequence). The V gene end was trimmed by 7 bases and the J gene end by 2 bases; junction bases not matched to a gene: 10. This CDR3 has 15 residues. The CDR3 loop reads CASAPRLAGPYEQYF. CDR3 DNA: TGTGCCAGCGCCCCCCGGCTAGCGGGGCCCTACGAGCAGTACTTC.

Comments on this clone: The sample contains more than one DNA sequence encoding this CDR3. The rearrangement joins TRBV9 to TRBJ2-3; D remains unclear. Per the germline V gene, CDR1 is SGDLS and CDR2 is YYNGEE. The CDR3 loop spans 13 amino acids. Trimming took 0 bases from V and 1 from J, leaving 3 bases between them. This CDR3 reads CASSVAGTDTQYF. The CDR3 DNA reads as TGTGCCAGCAGCGTAGCCGGCACAGATACGCAGTATTTT. The full variable domain, its missing parts supplied by reference TRBV9 and TRBJ2-3, is DSGVTQTPKHLITATGQRVTLRCSPRSGDLSVYWYQQSLDQGLQFLIQYYNGEERAKGNILERFSAQQFPDLHSELNLSSLELGDSALYFCASSVAGTDTQYFGPGTRLTVL.

V usage is TRBV27 and J usage is TRBJ2-7; 7 positions match TRBD1. The V gene's germline CDR1 is MNHEY and CDR2 SMNVEV (reference sequence). CDR3 length: 14 residues. The J segment lost 2 bases and the V segment lost 3 bases, leaving 4 bases of the junction unmatched. CDR3 DNA sequence: TGTGCCAGCAGTTTCGGGGACAGTACCTACGAGCAGTACTTC. Amino acids: CASSFGDSTYEQYF.

This chain joins TRBV9 and TRBJ2-7, with unresolved D. Deletions cut 0 bases from V and 2 bases from J, with 9 bases between. The CDR3 has 14 amino acids. Per germline, CDR1 SGDLS and CDR2 YYNGEE. The CDR3 nucleotides read TGTGCCAGCAGCGTAGACATTTCACCCTACGAGCAGTACTTC. Residues: CASSVDISPYEQYF. Complete variable domain (other parts from reference TRBV9 and TRBJ2-7): DSGVTQTPKHLITATGQRVTLRCSPRSGDLSVYWYQQSLDQGLQFLIQYYNGEERAKGNILERFSAQQFPDLHSELNLSSLELGDSALYFCASSVDISPYEQYFGPGTRLTVT.

The chain has TRBV28 and TRBJ1-3, with TRBD1 matching over 7 bases. V gave up 8 bases and J gave up 4 bases; unmatched junction bases: 11. There are 15 residues in the CDR3. From germline, CDR1 is MDHEN and CDR2 SYDVKM. The CDR3, as DNA: TGTGCCAGCGGAAAAAGGACAGGCTCCGGAAACACCATATATTTT. Translation gives CASGKRTGSGNTIYF.